This T cell receptor (beta chain) was recovered during a study of tissue T cells after allogeneic stem cell transplantation. The repertoire was sequenced with immunoSEQ multiplex PCR; TCRdb's copy has only in-frame clones and lacks some. Among thousands of clones listed, around 68% were seen once. A note on this clone: The antigen is unknown. The gene names here belong to mouse. The DNA ends 1 residue before the CDR3 does, and the rest of the CDR3 is filled in from the germline J gene.

V shed 3 bases and J shed 1 base, with 6 bases lying between them. The germline gives CDR1 MSHET, CDR2 SYDVDS. The CDR3 sequence is 14 residues long. Study outcomes and limitations: Only a limited share of tissue TCRs appeared in blood or spleen.

This sequence joins TRBV29 and TRBJ1-4; D is unresolved. The sequenced sample was blood. The clonotype was recovered from a female BALB/c mouse in good health. For this mouse line, the MHC haplotype is H2-d. Partial CDR3 DNA: TGTGCTAGCAGTTTCGACACTTCCAACGAAAGATTATTT. Encoded protein: CASSFDTSNERLF. The entire CDR3 sequence reads CASSFDTSNERLFF.